These 26 T cell receptor beta chains share one sample of origin, sequenced in a study of cytomegalovirus exposure and HLA in healthy donors. PCR primers comprised 60 Vbeta and 13 Jbeta primers. Libraries were prepared by immunoSEQ multiplex PCR; TCRdb keeps only in-frame clonotypes and omits some of them. There are some 39,000 clones in the sample, with roughly 2.9% held by the top ten. Sequenced: PBMCs. The receptors originated from a woman between 25 and 40 years old in good health and CMV-seropositive.

The chain couples TRBV7-8 to TRBJ1-4, with 10 bases fitting TRBD1. This CDR3 has 15 residues. Germline lookup yields CDR1 SGHVS and CDR2 FQNEAQ. J gave up 7 bases and V 5 bases, and 7 bases lay outside the gene matches. CDR3 coding DNA: TGTGCCAGCAGCATCTCCGGGACAGGGGCTGAAAAACTGTTTTTT. Translated: CASSISGTGAEKLFF.

J is TRBJ2-1 and V is TRBV4-2; a weak D match, TRBD2 (6 bases). Germline V lookup: CDR1 LGHNA, CDR2 YNFKEQ. This CDR3 contains 15 residues. Trimming removed 0 bases at V and 6 bases at J, with 12 bases between. The CDR3 is CASSQEGGMGNEQFF. The CDR3 bases are TGTGCCAGCAGCCAAGAGGGGGGTATGGGCAATGAGCAGTTCTTC.

The V call is TRBV5-5, the J call TRBJ1-2; possibly TRBD1 for D (5 bases). Germline assignment: CDR1 SGHKS and CDR2 YYEKEE (reference sequence). The V end lost 3 bases, the J end lost 1 base, and 10 bases lay between the germline ends. The CDR3 extends over 14 amino acids. CDR3 sequence: CASSSGGGNYGYTF. For the CDR3, the DNA is TGTGCCAGCAGCTCGGGGGGTGGTAACTATGGCTACACCTTC.

V and J are TRBV7-9 and TRBJ1-6; D call uncertain. V shed 1 base and J shed 0 bases, with 10 bases lying between them. CDR3 length: 17 residues. The germline V gene encodes CDR1 SEHNR and CDR2 FQNEAQ (reference sequence). For the CDR3, the DNA is TGTGCCAGCAGCTTAGGGCTCTTCGCCTCCTATAATTCACCCCTCCACTTT. It yields the protein CASSLGLFASYNSPLHF.

This sequence joins TRBV11-3 and TRBJ1-2; tentatively, D is TRBD1 (5 bases). Germline assignment: CDR1 SGHNT and CDR2 YENEEA. The CDR3 spans 15 residues. V lost 5 bases to trimming and J lost 0 bases, with 13 bases between them. The CDR3: CASSPQGPPNYGYTF. The CDR3 DNA reads TGTGCCAGCAGCCCCCAGGGCCCTCCTAACTATGGCTACACCTTC.

The rearrangement uses TRBV6-1 and TRBJ1-1; TRBD1 might be the D (6 bases). The CDR3 loop spans 13 amino acids. Germline loops: CDR1 MNHNS, CDR2 SASEGT. CDR3 bases: TGTGCGAGCGGGGGGGCCCTGGGGACTGAAGCTTTCTTT. It specifies CASGGALGTEAFF.

V gene TRBV10-1 combines with J gene TRBJ2-7; D ambiguous. Trimming took off 0 bases at V and 5 bases at J, with 8 bases between the two ends. Germline CDR1 WNHNN, CDR2 SYGVQD (reference sequence). CDR3 length equals 13 residues. The DNA of the CDR3 is TGCGCCAGCAGTGAGTCGGTTCTAAACGAGCAGTACTTC. This encodes CASSESVLNEQYF.

The chain links TRBV18 to TRBJ2-7, with D hard to call. The V end was cut by 3 bases, the J end by 2 bases, with 11 bases between. Germline V CDR1 and CDR2: KGHSH, LQKENI. The CDR3 loop spans 14 amino acids. CDR3 loop: CASSPGVVTYEQYF. The CDR3 region has the DNA TGTGCCAGCTCACCTGGTGTAGTGACCTACGAGCAGTACTTC.

The chain is built from TRBV11-3 and TRBJ2-5; 10 nucleotides line up with TRBD2. CDR1 is SGHNT and CDR2 is YENEEA in the germline V gene. The V gene end was trimmed by 4 bases and the J gene end by 3 bases; junction bases not matched to a gene: 8. The CDR3 is made up of 16 amino acids. CDR3 nucleotides: TGTGCCAGCAGCTCTAGCGGGAGCGGGGGGAAAGAGACCCAGTACTTC. Translation gives CASSSSGSGGKETQYF.

The chain links TRBV11-3 to TRBJ2-1; tentative D call: TRBD2 (6 bases). Deletions cut 5 bases from V and 6 bases from J, with 17 bases between. The CDR3 has 15 amino acids. The V gene's germline CDR1 is SGHNT and CDR2 YENEEA. The CDR3 nucleotides are TGTGCCAGCAGCCGGGGCGAACTAGCATCCAATGAGCAGTTCTTC. Its protein product is CASSRGELASNEQFF.

V is TRBV28 and J is TRBJ2-7, with TRBD2 identical over 12 bases. V lost 6 bases and J lost 4; bases outside the gene matches: 7. CDR1 and CDR2 (germline): MDHEN, SYDVKM. The CDR3 runs 15 residues. CDR3 bases: TGTGCCAGCAGCTCACTAGCGGGGGGCTTATACGAGCAGTACTTC. Residues: CASSSLAGGLYEQYF.

The chain carries TRBV19 and TRBJ2-7, with unresolved D. Germline assignment: CDR1 LNHDA and CDR2 SQIVND (reference sequence). The CDR3 is made up of 15 amino acids. The V end lost 1 base, the J end lost 4 bases, and 14 bases lay between the germline ends. CDR3 nucleotides: TGTGCCAGTAGTATAGGCCATCTAAGGAGTTACGAGCAGTACTTC. Amino acid sequence: CASSIGHLRSYEQYF.

V usage is TRBV11-2 and J usage is TRBJ1-6; TRBD1 might be the D (5 bases). The CDR3 totals 14 residues. From germline, CDR1 is SGHAT and CDR2 FQNNGV. With 6 bases removed from V and 10 bases from J, the gap between germline ends came to 16 bases. CDR3: CASRMDMQLSPLHF. DNA of the CDR3: TGTGCCAGCAGGATGGACATGCAACTGTCACCCCTCCACTTT.

The V and J genes are TRBV30 and TRBJ1-4, with 7 nucleotides matching TRBD1. V gave up 4 bases and J gave up 4 bases; unmatched junction bases: 3. The CDR3 spans 13 residues. The germline V gene has CDR1 GTSNPN and CDR2 SVGIG (reference sequence). For the CDR3, the DNA is TGTGCCTGGAAGGGACAGAATAATGAAAAACTGTTTTTT. It specifies CAWKGQNNEKLFF.

This sequence joins TRBV7-2 and TRBJ2-7; no definite D call. The CDR3 extends over 12 amino acids. V was trimmed by 8 bases and J by 2 bases, leaving 10 bases between them. Germline-derived CDR1 and CDR2 are SGHTA and FQGNSA. The CDR3 sequence is CASRREAYEQYF. In DNA, the CDR3 is TGTGCCAGCCGCCGTGAGGCCTACGAGCAGTACTTC.

J is TRBJ2-2 and V is TRBV19; 9 bases are a match to TRBD1. The J segment lost 0 bases and the V segment lost 7 bases, leaving 3 bases of the junction unmatched. The CDR3 sequence is 15 residues long. Per the germline V gene, CDR1 is LNHDA and CDR2 is SQIVND (reference sequence). The CDR3 loop is CASNRDRANTGELFF. CDR3 DNA: TGTGCCAGTAACCGGGACAGGGCGAACACCGGGGAGCTGTTTTTT. The full variable domain, in which reference TRBV19 and TRBJ2-2 provide the parts outside the CDR3, is DGGITQSPKYLFRKEGQNVTLSCEQNLNHDAMYWYRQDPGQGLRLIYYSQIVNDFQKGDIAEGYSVSREKKESFPLTVTSAQKNPTAFYLCASNRDRANTGELFFGEGSRLTVL.

The genes are TRBV18 and TRBJ2-3; no definite D call. The CDR3 is 13 amino acids. Trimming pared 6 bases from V and 2 bases from J, leaving 9 bases between. Germline CDR1 reads KGHSH; CDR2 reads LQKENI. CDR3 residues: CASSSVNTDTQYF. CDR3 in DNA: TGTGCCAGCTCGTCCGTAAACACAGATACGCAGTATTTT. The whole variable domain, filled in from reference TRBV18 and TRBJ2-3, reads NAGVMQNPRHLVRRRGQEARLRCSPMKGHSHVYWYRQLPEEGLKFMVYLQKENIIDESGMPKERFSAEFPKEGPSILRIQQVVRGDSAAYFCASSSVNTDTQYFGPGTRLTVL.

The chain recombines TRBV27 with TRBJ1-2, with a weak D call TRBD1 (5 bases). Germline assignment: CDR1 MNHEY and CDR2 SMNVEV (reference sequence). The CDR3 contains 14 residues. With 2 bases removed from V and 2 bases from J, the gap between germline ends came to 9 bases. Written as DNA, the CDR3 is TGTGCCAGCAGTTTAGGGCCAGGGAACTATGGCTACACCTTC. As protein: CASSLGPGNYGYTF.

The chain employs TRBV18 and TRBJ1-5; the D gene is possibly TRBD1 (5 bases). The CDR3 runs 17 residues. CDR1 is KGHSH, CDR2 LQKENI, per germline. The V end lost 3 bases, the J end lost 3 bases, and 18 bases lay between the germline ends. The CDR3 spells CASSPVGGLKTNQPQHF. The CDR3 DNA reads as TGTGCCAGCTCACCCGTGGGGGGGTTGAAGACCAATCAGCCCCAGCATTTT.

J is TRBJ2-2 and V is TRBV6-6, with unresolved D. Trimming cost V 4 bases and J 1 base, with 10 bases left between them. The CDR3 spans 15 residues. The germline CDR1 and CDR2 sequences are MNHNY and SVGAGI (reference sequence). The CDR3 DNA is TGTGCCAGCAGTTCGTTCGGTCTGAACACCGGGGAGCTGTTTTTT. Amino acid sequence: CASSSFGLNTGELFF.

This chain uses TRBV4-1 with TRBJ1-1; 9 bases line up with TRBD1. With V trimmed by 4 bases and J by 1 base, 4 bases remained unmatched. The CDR3 runs to 15 residues. Germline V lookup: CDR1 MGHRA, CDR2 YSYEKL. The CDR3 reads CASSRTGVRNTEAFF. The CDR3 DNA reads TGCGCCAGCAGCCGGACAGGGGTAAGGAACACTGAAGCTTTCTTT.

The rearrangement links TRBV25-1 to TRBJ1-5, with a possible D match to TRBD1 (5 bases). The CDR3 contains 13 residues. The germline gives CDR1 MGHDK, CDR2 SYGVNS. Trimming stripped 7 bases from V and 11 bases from J, with 18 bases between. In DNA form, the CDR3 reads TGTGCCAGCATGTGGGGCCAGGACGACTCCCAGCATTTT. Its translation is CASMWGQDDSQHF.

The chain links TRBV6-5 to TRBJ1-5, with unresolved D. The CDR3 extends over 15 amino acids. V was trimmed by 7 bases and J by 0 bases, leaving 13 bases between them. In germline, CDR1 is MNHEY, CDR2 SVGAGI. CDR3: CASNEALNSNQPQHF. DNA for the CDR3: TGTGCCAGCAACGAGGCCCTCAATAGCAATCAGCCCCAGCATTTT.

The rearrangement joins TRBV7-9 to TRBJ2-3, with 8 nucleotides matching TRBD2. Germline CDR1 reads SEHNR; CDR2 reads FQNEAQ (reference sequence). This CDR3 has 15 residues. With V trimmed by 5 bases and J by 0 bases, 4 bases remained unmatched. The CDR3 coding sequence is TGTGCCAGCAGCCCTACGGGGGGGAGCACAGATACGCAGTATTTT. The encoded protein is CASSPTGGSTDTQYF.

The gene calls are TRBV2 and TRBJ1-2; TRBD1 aligns across 10 bases. The J segment lost 4 bases and the V segment lost 0 bases, leaving 2 bases of the junction unmatched. The germline V gene has CDR1 SNHLY and CDR2 FYNNEI. This CDR3 contains 15 residues. CDR3 in DNA: TGTGCCAGCAGTGAAGCAAGGGACAGGGGCTATGGCTACACCTTC. Encoded protein: CASSEARDRGYGYTF. Using reference TRBV2 and TRBJ1-2 for the parts outside the CDR3, the full variable domain is EPEVTQTPSHQVTQMGQEVILRCVPISNHLYFYWYRQILGQKVEFLVSFYNNEISEKSEIFDDQFSVERPDGSNFTLKIRSTKLEDSAMYFCASSEARDRGYGYTFGSGTRLTVV.

This chain uses TRBV9 with TRBJ2-7; 14 bases are shared with TRBD2. CDR1 and CDR2 (germline): SGDLS, YYNGEE. V trimming: 7 bases; J trimming: 7 bases; junction bases outside the gene matches: 7. CDR3 size: 14 residues. This chain's CDR3 is CASSGLAGGREQYF. The CDR3 nucleotides read TGTGCCAGCTCCGGACTAGCGGGGGGAAGGGAGCAGTACTTC.